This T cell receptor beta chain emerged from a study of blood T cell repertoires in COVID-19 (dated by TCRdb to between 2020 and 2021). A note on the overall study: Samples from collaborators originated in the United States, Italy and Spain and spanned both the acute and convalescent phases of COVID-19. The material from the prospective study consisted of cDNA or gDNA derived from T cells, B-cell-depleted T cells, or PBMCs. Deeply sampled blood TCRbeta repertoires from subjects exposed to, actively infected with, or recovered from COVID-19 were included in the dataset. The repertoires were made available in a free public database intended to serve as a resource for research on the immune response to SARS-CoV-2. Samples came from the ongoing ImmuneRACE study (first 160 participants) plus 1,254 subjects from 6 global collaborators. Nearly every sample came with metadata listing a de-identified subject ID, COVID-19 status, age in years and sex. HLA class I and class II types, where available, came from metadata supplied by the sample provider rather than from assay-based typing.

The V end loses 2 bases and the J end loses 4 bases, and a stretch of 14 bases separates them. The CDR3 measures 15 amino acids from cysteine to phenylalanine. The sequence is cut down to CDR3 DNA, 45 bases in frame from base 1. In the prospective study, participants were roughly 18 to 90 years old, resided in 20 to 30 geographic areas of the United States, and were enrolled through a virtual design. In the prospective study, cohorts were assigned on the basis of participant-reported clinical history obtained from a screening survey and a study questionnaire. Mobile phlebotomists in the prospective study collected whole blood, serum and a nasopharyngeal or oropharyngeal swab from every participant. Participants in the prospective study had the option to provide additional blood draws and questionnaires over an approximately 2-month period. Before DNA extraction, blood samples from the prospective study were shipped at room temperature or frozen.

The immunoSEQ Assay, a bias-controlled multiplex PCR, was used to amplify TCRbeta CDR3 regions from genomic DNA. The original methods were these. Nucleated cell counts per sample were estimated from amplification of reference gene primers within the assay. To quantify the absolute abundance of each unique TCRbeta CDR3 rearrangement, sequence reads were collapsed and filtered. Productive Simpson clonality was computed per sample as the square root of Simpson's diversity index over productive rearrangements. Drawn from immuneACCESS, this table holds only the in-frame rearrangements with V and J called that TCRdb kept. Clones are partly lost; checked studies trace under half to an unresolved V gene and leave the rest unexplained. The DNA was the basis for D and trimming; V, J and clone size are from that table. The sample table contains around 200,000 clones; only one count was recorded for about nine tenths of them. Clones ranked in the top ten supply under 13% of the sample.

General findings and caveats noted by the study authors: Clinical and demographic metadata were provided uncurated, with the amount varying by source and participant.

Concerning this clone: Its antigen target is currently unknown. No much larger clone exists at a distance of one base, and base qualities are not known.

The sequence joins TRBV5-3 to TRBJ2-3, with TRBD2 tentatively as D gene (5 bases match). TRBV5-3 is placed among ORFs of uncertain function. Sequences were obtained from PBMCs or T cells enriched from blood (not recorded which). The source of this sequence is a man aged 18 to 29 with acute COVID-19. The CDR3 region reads CARSLSRRTADTQYF. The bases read TGTGCCAGAAGCTTAAGCCGGAGGACGGCAGATACGCAGTATTTT.